The present T cell receptor (beta chain) was sequenced within a study of CD8 T cells in ankylosing spondylitis. Study-wide results and caveats: In peripheral blood, disease-linked CD8+ clones occurred at relatively low frequencies.

This clonotype was seen more than once but under ten times. Its antigen is still unknown. Quantitative 5'-RACE with molecular barcodes generated TCR beta libraries. TCRdb used MiXCR to reprocess the 5' RACE reads, holding one entry per CDR3 protein. The sample yields some 290,000 distinct CDR3 sequences, 15% to 20% seen once. CDR1 and CDR2 (germline): SGHRS, YFSETQ. This CDR3 spans 16 amino acids. V gave up 1 base and J gave up 0 bases, with 10 bases separating them. The sequence was collected from a male donor with ankylosing spondylitis or in good health (not recorded which). The V call is TRBV5-1, the J call TRBJ2-2; D might be TRBD1 (6 bases). The sequenced material came from blood, either unsorted or a sorted T cell fraction (not recorded which). CDR3 bases: TGCGCCAGCAGCTTGCGGGACACCTCGAACACCGGGGAGCTGTTTTTT. This sequence encodes CASSLRDTSNTGELFF.